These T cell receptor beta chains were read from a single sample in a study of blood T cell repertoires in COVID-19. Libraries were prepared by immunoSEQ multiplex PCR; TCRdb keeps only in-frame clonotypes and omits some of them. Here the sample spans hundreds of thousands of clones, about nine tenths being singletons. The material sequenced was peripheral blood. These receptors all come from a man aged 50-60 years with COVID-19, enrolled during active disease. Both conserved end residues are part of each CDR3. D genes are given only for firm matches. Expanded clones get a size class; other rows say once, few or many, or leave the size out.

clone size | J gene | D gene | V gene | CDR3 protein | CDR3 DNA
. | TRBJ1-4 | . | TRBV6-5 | CASRGRDLTNEKLFF | TGTGCCAGCCGAGGGCGGGACCTAACTAATGAAAAACTGTTTTTT
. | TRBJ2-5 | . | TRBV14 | CASSQDIGSQETQYF | TGTGCCAGCAGCCAAGATATTGGCAGCCAAGAGACCCAGTACTTC
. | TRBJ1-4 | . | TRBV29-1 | CSVHRITNEKLFF | TGCAGCGTGCACAGGATAACTAATGAAAAACTGTTTTTT
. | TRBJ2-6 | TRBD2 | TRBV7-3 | CASSSGLAGGPPRANVLTF | TGTGCCAGCAGCTCGGGACTAGCGGGGGGGCCTCCTCGGGCCAACGTCCTGACTTTC
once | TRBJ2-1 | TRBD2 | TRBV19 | CASSRGGTSGRRGNEQFF | TGTGCCAGTAGTAGGGGGGGGACTAGCGGGAGAAGAGGCAATGAGCAGTTCTTC
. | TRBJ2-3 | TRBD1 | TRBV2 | CASSGQGATDTQYF | TGTGCCAGCAGTGGGCAGGGGGCGACAGATACGCAGTATTTT
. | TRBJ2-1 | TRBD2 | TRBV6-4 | CASSDSSAGGNNEQFF | TGTGCCAGCAGTGACTCATCAGCGGGAGGGAACAATGAGCAGTTCTTC
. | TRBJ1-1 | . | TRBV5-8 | CASSLGGGVDTEAFF | TGTGCCAGCAGCTTGGGTGGAGGGGTAGACACTGAAGCTTTCTTT
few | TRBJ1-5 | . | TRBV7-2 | CASSLNGQHSNQPQHF | TGTGCCAGCAGCTTAAACGGACAGCATAGCAATCAGCCCCAGCATTTT
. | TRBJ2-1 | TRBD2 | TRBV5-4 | CASSLVRGGRTYNEQFF | TGTGCCAGCAGCTTGGTCCGGGGCGGGAGAACCTACAATGAGCAGTTCTTC
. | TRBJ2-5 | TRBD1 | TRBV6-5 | CASRKGQGQETQYF | TGTGCCAGCAGAAAGGGACAGGGCCAAGAGACCCAGTACTTC
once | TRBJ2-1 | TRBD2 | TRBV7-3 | CASSFLAGGPWEQFF | TGTGCCAGCAGCTTCCTAGCGGGGGGGCCTTGGGAGCAGTTCTTC
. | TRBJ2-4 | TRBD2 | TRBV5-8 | CASSPGAGRLGIQYF | TGTGCCAGCAGCCCTGGGGCCGGGAGGTTGGGCATTCAGTACTTC
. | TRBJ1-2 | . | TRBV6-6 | CASSYSIDSLYGYTF | TGTGCCAGCAGTTACTCGATTGACAGCCTCTATGGCTACACCTTC
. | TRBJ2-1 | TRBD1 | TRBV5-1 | CASSLEQGRYNEQFF | TGCGCCAGCAGCTTGGAACAGGGGAGATACAATGAGCAGTTCTTC
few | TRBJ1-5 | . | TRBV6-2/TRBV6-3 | CASSYAGVGGNQPQHF | TGTGCCAGCAGTTACGCCGGGGTGGGAGGCAATCAGCCCCAGCATTTT
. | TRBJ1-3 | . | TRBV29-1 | CSVTGLLRNTIYF | TGCAGCGTCACGGGACTACTTAGAAACACCATATATTTT
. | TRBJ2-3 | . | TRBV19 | CASSIGGLTDTQYF | TGTGCCAGTAGTATAGGTGGACTCACAGATACGCAGTATTTT
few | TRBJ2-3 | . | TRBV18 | CASSPAGGSTDTQYF | TGTGCCAGCTCACCGGCCGGGGGTAGCACAGATACGCAGTATTTT
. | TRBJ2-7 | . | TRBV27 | CASMAGVGEQYF | TGTGCCAGCATGGCAGGCGTCGGCGAGCAGTACTTC
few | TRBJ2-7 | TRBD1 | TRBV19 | CASSIISGQGYEQYF | TGTGCCAGTAGTATAATATCGGGACAGGGCTACGAGCAGTACTTC
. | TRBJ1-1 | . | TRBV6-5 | CASSYGTGLDTEAFF | TGTGCCAGCAGTTACGGTACAGGGCTGGACACTGAAGCTTTCTTT
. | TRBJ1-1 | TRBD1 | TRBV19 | CASSSGTGRFEAFF | TGTGCCAGTAGCTCCGGGACAGGCCGGTTTGAAGCTTTCTTT
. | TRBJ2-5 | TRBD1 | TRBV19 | CASSMRTGEIETQYF | TGTGCCAGTAGTATGAGGACAGGGGAGATAGAGACCCAGTACTTC
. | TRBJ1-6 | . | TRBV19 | CASSDGSPVGSPLHF | TGTGCCAGTAGTGACGGGAGTCCCGTCGGTTCACCCCTCCACTTT
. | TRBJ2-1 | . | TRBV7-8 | CASSSLKLLQFF | TGTGCCAGCAGCTCCCTCAAATTACTGCAGTTCTTC
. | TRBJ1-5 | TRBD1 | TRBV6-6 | CASSYGQGAGQPQHF | TGTGCCAGCAGTTACGGACAGGGGGCTGGTCAGCCCCAGCATTTT
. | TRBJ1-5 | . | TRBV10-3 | CAISESRGASNQPQHF | TGTGCCATCAGTGAGTCTCGGGGGGCAAGCAATCAGCCCCAGCATTTT
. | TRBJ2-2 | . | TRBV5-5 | CASRLLGGNTGELFF | TGTGCCAGCCGCTTGCTTGGCGGTAACACCGGGGAGCTGTTTTTT
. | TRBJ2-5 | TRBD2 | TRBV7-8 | CASSSDITSGRQETQYF | TGTGCCAGCAGCTCCGACATTACTAGCGGCCGGCAAGAGACCCAGTACTTC
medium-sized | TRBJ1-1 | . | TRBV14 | CASSPGGALGTEAFF | TGTGCCAGCAGCCCCGGCGGGGCTTTGGGCACTGAAGCTTTCTTT
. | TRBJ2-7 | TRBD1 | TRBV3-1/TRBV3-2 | CASSQANKNRTRGNYEQYF | TGTGCCAGCAGCCAAGCGAACAAAAACAGGACCAGGGGGAATTACGAGCAGTACTTC
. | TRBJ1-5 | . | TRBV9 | CAGGQQPQHF | TGTGCTGGGGGCCAACAACCCCAGCATTTT
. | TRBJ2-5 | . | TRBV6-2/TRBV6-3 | CASTPTRNRGTQYF | TGTGCCAGCACCCCAACTCGGAACCGGGGGACCCAGTACTTC
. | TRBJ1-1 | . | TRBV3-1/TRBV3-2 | CASSQERLNMKAFF | TGTGCCAGCAGCCAAGAAAGACTGAATATGAAAGCTTTCTTT
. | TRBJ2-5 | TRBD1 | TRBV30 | CAVGQRETQYF | TGTGCCGTGGGACAGAGGGAGACCCAGTACTTC
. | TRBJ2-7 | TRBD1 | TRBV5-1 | CASSPARDRGWLEQYF | TGCGCCAGCAGCCCAGCCCGGGACAGGGGTTGGCTCGAGCAGTACTTC
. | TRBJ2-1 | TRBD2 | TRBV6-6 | CASSYERGAVYNEQFF | TGTGCCAGCAGTTATGAGCGGGGGGCGGTCTACAATGAGCAGTTCTTC
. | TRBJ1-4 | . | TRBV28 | CASSTFRSYNEKLFF | TGTGCCAGCAGTACGTTTCGGTCCTACAATGAAAAACTGTTTTTT
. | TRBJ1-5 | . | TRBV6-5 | CASSTTGEGQPQHF | TGTGCCAGCAGTACGACGGGGGAGGGTCAGCCCCAGCATTTT